One sample yielded the 14 T cell receptor beta chains listed below, sequenced in a study of T-cell reconstitution after alpha-beta-depleted transplantation in children. Unique molecular identifiers were used to barcode this TCRbeta library. TCRdb reanalysed the PCR reads using MiXCR and keeps one entry per CDR3 protein. This table has about 600,000 distinct CDR3 sequences, 10% appearing once. The sequencing here drew on PBMCs from the stem cell graft donor, taken from the stem cell graft. The source is a human donor who donated a stem cell graft to a child with acute myeloid leukemia.

This clonotype was seen at least ten times. V is TRBV5-1 and J is TRBJ2-7; D possibly corresponds to TRBD2 (5 bases). Germline-derived CDR1 and CDR2 are SGHRS and YFSETQ. This CDR3 has 15 amino acids. Trimming removed 0 bases at V and 3 bases at J, with 13 bases between. The CDR3: CASSLGVGNFYEQYF. The CDR3 DNA sequence: TGCGCCAGCAGCTTGGGAGTCGGGAATTTCTACGAGCAGTACTTC.

This clonotype was detected a few times. The chain joins TRBV4-3 to TRBJ2-7, with D perhaps TRBD2 (5 bases). The CDR3 is made up of 15 amino acids. V lost 3 bases and J 6 bases, leaving 18 bases between the germline ends. Germline CDR1 LGHNA, CDR2 YSLEER. CDR3 coding DNA: TGCGCCAGCAGCCAGTTAGGAACTAGACTCTCCGAGCAGTACTTC. Translated: CASSQLGTRLSEQYF.

This clonotype appeared a few times. This chain uses TRBV10-3 with TRBJ2-1, with 7 bases aligning to TRBD1. Losses at the gene ends were 6 bases for V and 5 bases for J; bases not matched to a gene: 4. The CDR3 has 13 amino acids. Germline CDR1 reads ENHRY; CDR2 reads SYGVKD. The CDR3 coding sequence is TGTGCCATCAGGGGGGACAGTCACAATGAGCAGTTCTTC. It codes for CAIRGDSHNEQFF.

This clonotype was counted between two and nine times. The gene calls are TRBV7-2 and TRBJ1-2; possibly TRBD1 for D (6 bases). Trimming took 2 bases from V and 8 from J, leaving 15 bases between them. Germline V gene lookup returns CDR1 SGHTA and CDR2 FQGNSA. The CDR3 totals 14 residues. The CDR3 region has the DNA TGTGCCAGCAGCTTACCCGCAGGGGTAGGCGGCTACACCTTC. Its translation: CASSLPAGVGGYTF.

The rearrangement uses TRBV6-5 and TRBJ1-3; possible D gene TRBD1, 6 bases. With 4 bases removed from V and 2 bases from J, the gap between germline ends came to 12 bases. Germline V gene data show CDR1 as MNHEY and CDR2 as SVGAGI. The CDR3 runs to 15 residues. The CDR3, as DNA: TGTGCCAGCAGTTTCGAACAGGGTGCTGGAAACACCATATATTTT. Its protein product is CASSFEQGAGNTIYF.

The J gene is TRBJ2-2, the V gene TRBV20-1; the D gene is possibly TRBD1 (5 bases). CDR3 length: 15 residues. V lost 3 bases, J lost 0 bases, and 11 bases lay in between. Germline assignment: CDR1 DFQATT and CDR2 SNEGSKA (reference sequence). CDR3 loop: CSASDRATNTGELFF. The CDR3 DNA reads as TGCAGTGCTAGTGACAGAGCCACGAACACCGGGGAGCTGTTTTTT.

The chain links TRBV6-1 to TRBJ2-1, with TRBD2 identical over 9 bases. The V segment lost 4 bases and the J segment 7 bases; nucleotides outside the gene matches: 5. The CDR3 covers 14 residues. Germline V CDR1 and CDR2: MNHNS, SASEGT. Here the CDR3 reads CASSVGTSTNEQFF. CDR3 coding DNA: TGTGCCAGCAGTGTGGGGACTAGCACAAATGAGCAGTTCTTC.

At least ten counts were recorded for this clonotype. The chain employs TRBV9 and TRBJ2-1; 8 nucleotides line up with TRBD2. J was trimmed by 7 bases and V by 0 bases; bases with no gene match: 6. This CDR3 contains 15 residues. Germline V gives CDR1 SGDLS, CDR2 YYNGEE. The CDR3 DNA reads as TGTGCCAGCAGCGTAGGGGTTAGCGGGACGAATGAGCAGTTCTTC. This encodes CASSVGVSGTNEQFF.

This clonotype was observed many times. V usage is TRBV29-1 and J usage is TRBJ1-1, with a weak D call TRBD1 (6 bases). V gave up 7 bases and J gave up 2 bases, with 14 bases separating them. Germline V gene data show CDR1 as SQVTM and CDR2 as ANQGSEA. The CDR3 contains 13 residues. CDR3 bases: TGCAGCGGAGACGGACAGATTAACACTGAAGCTTTCTTT. Its protein is CSGDGQINTEAFF.

The table lists this clonotype with a few counts. This chain joins TRBV27 and TRBJ2-5, with D uncertain. The V end lost 5 bases, the J end lost 5 bases, and 12 bases lay between the germline ends. The CDR3 is 13 residues long. The germline V gene encodes CDR1 MNHEY and CDR2 SMNVEV (reference sequence). The CDR3 DNA is TGTGCCAGCAGTATAAGCCTCTGGGAGACCCAGTACTTC. This translates into CASSISLWETQYF.

This chain connects TRBV6-1 to TRBJ2-2, with 11 bases that match TRBD2. Unmatched junction bases numbered 7, after V lost 6 bases and J lost 7 bases. The CDR3 is 15 residues long. Germline assignment: CDR1 MNHNS and CDR2 SASEGT. CDR3 sequence: CASRAGTSGFGELFF. The CDR3 coding sequence is TGTGCCAGCAGGGCGGGGACTAGCGGCTTCGGGGAGCTGTTTTTT.

This clonotype was counted only a few times. This chain uses TRBV2 with TRBJ2-7; D gene uncertain. The CDR3 totals 12 residues. V gave up 8 bases and J gave up 2 bases, with 10 bases separating them. CDR1 is SNHLY, CDR2 FYNNEI, per germline. In DNA form, the CDR3 reads TGTGCCAGCGCTAGAATTCCCTACGAGCAGTACTTC. It encodes CASARIPYEQYF.

The sample holds many counts of this clonotype. The V gene is TRBV10-3, the J gene TRBJ2-3, with 10 nucleotides matching TRBD2. Losses at the gene ends were 6 bases for V and 4 bases for J; bases not matched to a gene: 10. Per germline, CDR1 ENHRY and CDR2 SYGVKD. The length of the CDR3 is 16 residues. The CDR3 loop reads CAIRSRSGRAADTQYF. The DNA for the CDR3 is TGTGCCATCAGGTCAAGGAGCGGGAGGGCAGCAGATACGCAGTATTTT.

There are a few counts of this clonotype. The chain carries TRBV7-2 and TRBJ2-3; 7 nucleotides line up with TRBD2. The CDR3 is made up of 14 amino acids. J gave up 7 bases and V 0 bases, and 4 bases lay outside the gene matches. Germline V gene sequence: CDR1 SGHTA, CDR2 FQGNSA. CDR3 DNA sequence: TGTGCCAGCAGCTTAGCAGCGGGACTAAATACGCAGTATTTT. Encoded protein: CASSLAAGLNTQYF.